This is a list of T cell receptor beta chains from one sample in a study of shared clonotypes between healthy human individuals. Produced via immunoSEQ multiplex PCR; TCRdb's table is partial and in-frame only. In the table there are roughly 400,000 clones, approximately 97% of which are singletons. Material: memory CD8+ T cells sorted from blood. The receptors stem from a man aged 30 to 45 in good health. Both conserved end residues are part of each CDR3. The D gene is left open where the match is weak. The size of a clone is reported for some rows only, either as once, few or many, or as a class for expanded clones.

.	TRBV9	TRBJ1-3	.	TGTGCCAGCAGCGTAGATCCAGGGAGGGACACCATATATTTT	CASSVDPGRDTIYF
TRBD1	TRBV2	TRBJ1-5	.	TGTGCCAGCAGTGTTGGACAGGGGCGGAATCAGCCCCAGCATTTT	CASSVGQGRNQPQHF
.	TRBV6-1	TRBJ2-7	.	TGTGCCAGCAGTGAAATACGTTTTAGGAGAGCTTACGAGCAGTACTTC	CASSEIRFRRAYEQYF
TRBD2	TRBV28	TRBJ2-3	.	TGTGCCAGCAGTTTAGGGAGCGGGAGGGACCTCACAGATACGCAGTATTTT	CASSLGSGRDLTDTQYF
TRBD1	TRBV7-3	TRBJ2-7	.	TGTGCCAGCAGCTCCCTGGGACAGGGATCCGAGCAGTACTTC	CASSSLGQGSEQYF
TRBD2	TRBV4-1	TRBJ2-7	.	TGCGCCAGCAGCGACCAAATAGCGGGAGGGCCGGAGGAGCAGTACTTC	CASSDQIAGGPEEQYF
.	TRBV7-3	TRBJ1-2	.	TGTGCCAGCAGCCAAAACGGTGTTGGCTACACCTTC	CASSQNGVGYTF
TRBD1	TRBV7-9	TRBJ2-1	.	TGTGCCAGCAGCTTACGGACTACAGGGGGCACCTACAATGAGCAGTTCTTC	CASSLRTTGGTYNEQFF
.	TRBV28	TRBJ2-2	.	TGTGCCAGCACCGAGGTGGGGACCGGGGAGCTGTTTTTT	CASTEVGTGELFF
.	TRBV9	TRBJ2-7	once	TGTGCCAGCAGCCCCCTCTTGACTAATCCCTACGAGCAGTACTTC	CASSPLLTNPYEQYF
.	TRBV6-5	TRBJ2-7	.	TGTGCCAGCAGCCTCTGGGGTCCTGGCGAGCAGTACTTC	CASSLWGPGEQYF
.	TRBV5-6	TRBJ2-5	.	TGTGCCAGCAGCCGACCGACAGGTTGGTACCAAGAGACCCAGTACTTC	CASSRPTGWYQETQYF
.	TRBV5-1	TRBJ1-2	.	TGCGCCAGCAGCGTACCCCTCAGGGGCACGGGGGGCTACACCTTC	CASSVPLRGTGGYTF
.	TRBV28	TRBJ2-5	.	TGTGCCAGCACAGAGATGTCAGGGGAGACCCAGTACTTC	CASTEMSGETQYF
.	TRBV13	TRBJ2-4	.	TGTGCCAGCAGCTTCGAGGGACACATTCAGTACTTC	CASSFEGHIQYF
.	TRBV6-5	TRBJ1-2	.	TGTGCCAGCAGTTACGGGACGGAAAACTATGGCTACACCTTC	CASSYGTENYGYTF
.	TRBV6-1	TRBJ2-1	.	TGTGCCAGCAGTGGGAAGGTGGGCAATGAGCAGTTCTTC	CASSGKVGNEQFF
TRBD1	TRBV27	TRBJ2-7	.	TGTGCCAGCAGCCTGACAGGGCACTACGAGCAGTACTTC	CASSLTGHYEQYF
.	TRBV5-6	TRBJ2-1	.	TGTGCCAGCAGCCCCAGTAGGCTTTCTTCCTACAATGAGCAGTTCTTC	CASSPSRLSSYNEQFF